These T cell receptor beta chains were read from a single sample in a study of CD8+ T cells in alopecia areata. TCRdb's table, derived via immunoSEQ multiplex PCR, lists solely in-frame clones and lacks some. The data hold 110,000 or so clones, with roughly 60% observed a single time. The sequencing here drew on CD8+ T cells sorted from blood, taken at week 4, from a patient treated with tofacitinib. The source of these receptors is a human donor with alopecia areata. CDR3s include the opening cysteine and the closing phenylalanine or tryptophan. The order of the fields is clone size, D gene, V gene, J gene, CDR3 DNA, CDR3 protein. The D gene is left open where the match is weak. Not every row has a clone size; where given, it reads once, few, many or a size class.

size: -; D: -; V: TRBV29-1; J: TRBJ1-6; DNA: TGCAGCGTTGAAGAAGCAGGGACTGATTCACCCCTCCACTTT; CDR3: CSVEEAGTDSPLHF
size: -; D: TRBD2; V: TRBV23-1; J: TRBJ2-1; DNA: TGCGCCAGCAGACCCTATACCCTAGCGGGGGGGCCCAATGAGCAGTTCTTC; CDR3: CASRPYTLAGGPNEQFF
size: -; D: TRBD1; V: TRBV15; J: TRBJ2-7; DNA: TGTGCCACCAGCAGGCAGGGACAGTCCTACGAGCAGTACTTC; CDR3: CATSRQGQSYEQYF
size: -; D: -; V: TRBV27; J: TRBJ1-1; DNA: TGTGCCAGCAGCCCTGGTGGGGGGGGAGCTGAAGCTTTCTTT; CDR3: CASSPGGGGAEAFF
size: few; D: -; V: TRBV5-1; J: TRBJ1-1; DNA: TGCGCCAGCAGCCTATCGAGAGGAATGAACACTGAAGCTTTCTTT; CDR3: CASSLSRGMNTEAFF
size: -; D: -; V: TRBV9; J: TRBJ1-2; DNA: TGTGCCAGCAGCGAGACGGGGGACCCCAGAAGCTACACCTTC; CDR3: CASSETGDPRSYTF
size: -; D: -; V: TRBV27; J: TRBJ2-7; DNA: TGTGCCAGCTCCGGGACAAACTCCTACGAGCAGTACTTC; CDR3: CASSGTNSYEQYF
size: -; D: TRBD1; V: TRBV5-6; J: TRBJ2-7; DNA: TGTGCCAGCAGCCCCGGACAGGTTTACGAGCAGTACTTC; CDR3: CASSPGQVYEQYF
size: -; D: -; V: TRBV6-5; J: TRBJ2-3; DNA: TGTGCCAGCTACGAGGTCCCCCAAACCACAGATACGCAGTATTTT; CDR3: CASYEVPQTTDTQYF
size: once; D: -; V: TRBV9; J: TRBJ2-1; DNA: TGTGCCAGCAGCGTACATGGGGGGCCCTACAATGAGCAGTTCTTC; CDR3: CASSVHGGPYNEQFF
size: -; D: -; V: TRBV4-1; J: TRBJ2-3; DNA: TGCGCCAGCAGCCAAGGCGACACAGGGAGGGATACGCAGTATTTT; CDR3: CASSQGDTGRDTQYF
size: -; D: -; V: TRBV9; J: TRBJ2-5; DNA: TGTGCCAGCAGCGAGGGGGGGAAACAAGAGACCCAGTACTTC; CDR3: CASSEGGKQETQYF
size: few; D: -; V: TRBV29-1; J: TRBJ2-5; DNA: TGCAGCGTTGAAGAAAGGGGGACCCAGTACTTC; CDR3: CSVEERGTQYF
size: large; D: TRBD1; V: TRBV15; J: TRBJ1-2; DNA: TGTGCCACCAGCCCAGGGGGCGCGGGTGGCTACACCTTC; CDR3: CATSPGGAGGYTF
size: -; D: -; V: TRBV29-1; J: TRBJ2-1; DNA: TGCAGCGTTGAGCCCCGAGATTCCTACAATGAGCAGTTCTTC; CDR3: CSVEPRDSYNEQFF
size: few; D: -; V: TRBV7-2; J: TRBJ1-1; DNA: TGTGCCAGCAGCTCCCCCGACAATGTAACAGGACGGTCAACTGAAGCTTTCTTT; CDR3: CASSSPDNVTGRSTEAFF
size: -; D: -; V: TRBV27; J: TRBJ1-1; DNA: TGTGCCAGCAGTCCCAGGCCGACAGGTCCCACTGAAGCTTTCTTT; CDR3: CASSPRPTGPTEAFF
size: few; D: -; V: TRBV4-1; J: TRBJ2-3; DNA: TGCGCCAGCAGCCCGGGCGGAGTGGCAGATACGCAGTATTTT; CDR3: CASSPGGVADTQYF
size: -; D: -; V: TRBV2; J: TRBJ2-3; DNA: TGTGCCAGCAGTGAAGAGGGCCAGGGGGATACGCAGTATTTT; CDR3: CASSEEGQGDTQYF
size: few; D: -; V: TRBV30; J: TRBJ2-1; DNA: TGTGCCTGGAGTGACAGGGGAGGTGAGCAGTTCTTC; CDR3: CAWSDRGGEQFF
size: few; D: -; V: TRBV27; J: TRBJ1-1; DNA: TGTGCCAGCACCTCGGGGGGGAACACTGAAGCTTTCTTT; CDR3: CASTSGGNTEAFF
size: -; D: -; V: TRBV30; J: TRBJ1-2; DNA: TGTGCCTGGAGTCTCTTTGAGGGCGCCTATGGCTACACCTTC; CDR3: CAWSLFEGAYGYTF
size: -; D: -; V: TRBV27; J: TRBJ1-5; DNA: TGTGCCAGCAGTTTATTGGGGGAAACGAATCAGCCCCAGCATTTT; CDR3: CASSLLGETNQPQHF
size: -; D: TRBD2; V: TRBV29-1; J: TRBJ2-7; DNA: TGCAGCGTTTTGGGCAGCGGGGTATACGAGCAGTACTTC; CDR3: CSVLGSGVYEQYF
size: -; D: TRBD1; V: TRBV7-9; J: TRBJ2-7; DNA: TGTGCCAGCAGTTCACCGGGACAGGGCCCCTACGAGCAGTACTTC; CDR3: CASSSPGQGPYEQYF
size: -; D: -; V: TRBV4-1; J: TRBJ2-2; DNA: TGCGCCAGCAGCCACCCCCCGACAGGAGCTGCGAACACCGGGGAGCTGTTTTTT; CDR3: CASSHPPTGAANTGELFF
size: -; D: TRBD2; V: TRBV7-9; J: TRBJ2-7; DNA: TGTGCCAGCAGCTTGCGCGGGGGGGTTTACGAGCAGTACTTC; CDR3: CASSLRGGVYEQYF
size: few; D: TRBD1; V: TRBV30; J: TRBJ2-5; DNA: TGTGCCTGGAGTGTAATGGGACAGGGGGACCAAGAGACCCAGTACTTC; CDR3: CAWSVMGQGDQETQYF
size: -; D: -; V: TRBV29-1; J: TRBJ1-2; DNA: TGCAGCGTTGAAGATCCCGGGAACGACTATGGCTACACCTTC; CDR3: CSVEDPGNDYGYTF
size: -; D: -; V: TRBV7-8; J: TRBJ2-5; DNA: TGTGCCAGCAGCACTGTGGAGAAAGAGACCCAGTACTTC; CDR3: CASSTVEKETQYF
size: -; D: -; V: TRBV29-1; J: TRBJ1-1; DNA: TGCAGCGTGCGGGACACTGAAGCTTTCTTT; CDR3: CSVRDTEAFF
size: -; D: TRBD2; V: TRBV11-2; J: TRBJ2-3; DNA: TGTGCCAGCAGCTCCGGACTAGCGGGGATGGTAACAGATACGCAGTATTTT; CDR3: CASSSGLAGMVTDTQYF
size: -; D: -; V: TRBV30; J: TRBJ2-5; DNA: TGTGCCTGGAGGGACTGGAGTGGTGGGGAGACCCAGTACTTC; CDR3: CAWRDWSGGETQYF
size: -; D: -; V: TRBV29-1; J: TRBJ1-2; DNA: TGCAGCGCCTTGCTGGCGGGGAACTATGGCTACACCTTC; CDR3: CSALLAGNYGYTF
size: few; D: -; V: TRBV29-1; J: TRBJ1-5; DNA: TGCAGCGTTACAGAAGGCAATCAGCCCCAGCATTTT; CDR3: CSVTEGNQPQHF
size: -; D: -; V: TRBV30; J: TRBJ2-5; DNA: TGTGCCTGGAGTCCAGGGACGGGGGAGACCCAGTACTTC; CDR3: CAWSPGTGETQYF
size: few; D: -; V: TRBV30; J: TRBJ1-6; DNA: TGTGCCTGTCCGCGGGGCCAGGGTTCACCCCTCCACTTT; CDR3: CACPRGQGSPLHF
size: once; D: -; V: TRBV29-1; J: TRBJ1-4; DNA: TGCAGCGTGTGGGGTATGATCGATGAAAAACTGTTTTTT; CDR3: CSVWGMIDEKLFF
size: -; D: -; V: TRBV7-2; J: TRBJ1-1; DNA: TGTGCCAGCAGCTTAGGCGCCCGGGGTCCTGACACTGAAGCTTTCTTT; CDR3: CASSLGARGPDTEAFF
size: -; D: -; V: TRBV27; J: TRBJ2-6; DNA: TGTGCCAGCTCTCAAGGAGGGCCAGGGGCCAACGTCCTGACTTTC; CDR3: CASSQGGPGANVLTF
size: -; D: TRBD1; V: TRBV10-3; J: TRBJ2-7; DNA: TGTGCCATCAATTCCGACAGGGGGATTAACTACGAGCAGTACTTC; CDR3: CAINSDRGINYEQYF
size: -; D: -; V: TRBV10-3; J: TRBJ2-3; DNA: TGTGCCATCACCTTGACAGGCTACAGCACAGATACGCAGTATTTT; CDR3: CAITLTGYSTDTQYF
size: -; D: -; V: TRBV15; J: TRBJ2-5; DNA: TGTGCCACCAGCAGAGAAGGGACGCAAGAGACCCAGTACTTC; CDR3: CATSREGTQETQYF
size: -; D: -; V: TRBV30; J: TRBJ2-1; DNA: TGTGCCTGTCCCAGGAGGTACAATGAGCAGTTCTTC; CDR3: CACPRRYNEQFF
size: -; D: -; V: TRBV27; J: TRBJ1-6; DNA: TGTGCCAGCAGTTTATCTAGGGTGGAGTTGGGCTCCTATAATTCACCCCTCCACTTT; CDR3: CASSLSRVELGSYNSPLHF
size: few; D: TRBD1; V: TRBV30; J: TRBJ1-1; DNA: TGTGCCTGGAGTGCGGACAGGGAAGCCACTGAAGCTTTCTTT; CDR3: CAWSADREATEAFF
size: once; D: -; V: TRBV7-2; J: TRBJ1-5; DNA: TGTGCCAGCAGCCCCTCGACAGGAGGCAATCAGCCCCAGCATTTT; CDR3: CASSPSTGGNQPQHF
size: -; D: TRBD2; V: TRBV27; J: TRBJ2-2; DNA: TGTGCCAGCAGTTCTCTCCCGGGACTAGGGGACACCGGGGAGCTGTTTTTT; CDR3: CASSSLPGLGDTGELFF
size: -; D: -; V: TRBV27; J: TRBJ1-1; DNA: TGTGCCAGCAGTTACACCTGGGGGTTGAACACTGAAGCTTTCTTT; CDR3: CASSYTWGLNTEAFF
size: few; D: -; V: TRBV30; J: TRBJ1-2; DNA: TGTGCCTGGAGTGTATCCCCCTATTCGGATGGCTACACCTTC; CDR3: CAWSVSPYSDGYTF
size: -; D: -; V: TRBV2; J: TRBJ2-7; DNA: TGTGCCAGCAGTGAACCTAGGGAAGAGCAGTACTTC; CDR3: CASSEPREEQYF
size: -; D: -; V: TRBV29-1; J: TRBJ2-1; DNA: TGCAGCGTTGGAGGGGAGCAGTTCTTC; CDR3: CSVGGEQFF
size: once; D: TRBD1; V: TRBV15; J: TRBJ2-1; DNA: TGTGCCACCGCTAAGGACAGGGGGCGGGGTGAGCAGTTCTTC; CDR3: CATAKDRGRGEQFF
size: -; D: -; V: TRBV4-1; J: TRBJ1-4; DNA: TGCGCCAGCAGCCCAGGTGAAAAACTGTTTTTT; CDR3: CASSPGEKLFF
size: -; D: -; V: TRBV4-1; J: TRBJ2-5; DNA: TGCGCCAGCAGCCAAGATGACGCCACCGCGACCCAGTACTTC; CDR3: CASSQDDATATQYF
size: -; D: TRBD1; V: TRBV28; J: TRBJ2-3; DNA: TGTGCCAGCAGTTCCCCCCTCGGGACAGACCCCACAGATACGCAGTATTTT; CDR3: CASSSPLGTDPTDTQYF
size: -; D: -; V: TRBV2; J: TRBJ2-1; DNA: TGTGCCAGCGTTGCTAGCGAGACCACCTACAATGAGCAGTTCTTC; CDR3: CASVASETTYNEQFF
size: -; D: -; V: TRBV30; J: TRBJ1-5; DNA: TGTGCCTGGAGTGTACTGGGGCAGCCCCAGCATTTT; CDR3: CAWSVLGQPQHF
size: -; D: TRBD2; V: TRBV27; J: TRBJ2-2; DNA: TGTGCCAGCAGTTTAATTCCCCGGGGGGGGGAGAATGTGGAGCTGTTTTTT; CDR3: CASSLIPRGGENVELFF
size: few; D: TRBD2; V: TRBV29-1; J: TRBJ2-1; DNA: TGCAGCGTTGTGGGACTATCCTACAATGAGCAGTTCTTC; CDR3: CSVVGLSYNEQFF